The next 11 T cell receptor beta chains were all read from a single sample in a study of blood T cells in healthy people across ages. A J-beta primer mix and a sample-barcoded 5' primer were used in a second PCR of roughly 6 to 11 cycles. MiXCR, applied by TCRdb to the 5' RACE reads, yields one record per CDR3 protein. The table records 750,000 to 850,000 distinct CDR3 sequences, roughly 25% of them present only once. The same data also went into a second study, on T cells of mothers and their children.

The sequenced sample was blood. The receptors derive from a boy between 10 and 17 years old in good health.

The J gene is TRBJ2-7, the V gene TRBV4-3; the match to TRBD1 covers 9 bases. The CDR3 loop spans 14 amino acids. The V segment lost 5 bases and the J segment 6 bases; nucleotides outside the gene matches: 8. Germline loops: CDR1 LGHNA, CDR2 YSLEER. The CDR3 region has the DNA TGCGCCAGCAGCTATGGACAGGGGATGGTCGAGCAGTACTTC. Translating it yields CASSYGQGMVEQYF.

The sample holds a few counts of this clonotype. This chain links TRBV20-1 with TRBJ2-1; 7 nucleotides align to TRBD2. Germline lookup yields CDR1 DFQATT and CDR2 SNEGSKA (reference sequence). The CDR3 loop spans 14 amino acids. V shed 5 bases, J shed 1 base, and the junction held 5 bases outside the gene matches. The CDR3 nucleotides are TGCAGTGCTTCCATAGCGGGTTCCTACAATGAGCAGTTCTTC. Its protein is CSASIAGSYNEQFF.

The chain joins TRBV6-5 to TRBJ1-1, with 7 bases aligning to TRBD1. V dropped 2 bases and J dropped 3; count of bases not matched to a gene: 6. The germline V gene has CDR1 MNHEY and CDR2 SVGAGI. This CDR3 has 15 amino acids. The CDR3 loop reads CASSYLSGGDTEAFF. DNA for the CDR3: TGTGCCAGCAGTTACCTCTCAGGGGGGGACACTGAAGCTTTCTTT.

This clonotype was counted a few times. The V gene is TRBV28, the J gene TRBJ1-1, with D possibly matching TRBD1 (5 bases). This CDR3 is 14 amino acids long. CDR1 is MDHEN and CDR2 is SYDVKM in the germline V gene. Deletions cut 8 bases from V and 2 bases from J, with 15 bases between. CDR3 bases: TGTGCCAGCCGAAGTGGGGACCCAAACACTGAAGCTTTCTTT. Its translation is CASRSGDPNTEAFF. The entire variable domain, with the rest obtained from reference TRBV28 and TRBJ1-1, is as follows: DVKVTQSSRYLVKRTGEKVFLECVQDMDHENMFWYRQDPGLGLRLIYFSYDVKMKEKGDIPEGYSVSREKKERFSLILESASTNQTSMYLCASRSGDPNTEAFFGQGTRLTVV.

The chain links TRBV12-3 or TRBV12-4 to TRBJ1-2; the D gene is possibly TRBD1 (5 bases). With 3 bases removed from V and 2 bases from J, the gap between germline ends came to 16 bases. CDR3 size: 16 residues. This CDR3 reads CASSFTGEGRNYGYTF. Written as DNA, the CDR3 is TGTGCCAGCAGTTTTACGGGGGAGGGTCGGAACTATGGCTACACCTTC.

This clonotype was seen only a few times. This chain connects TRBV7-2 to TRBJ2-3; possibly TRBD1 for D (6 bases). V dropped 4 bases and J dropped 2 bases, with 22 bases sitting between them. Germline V gene sequence: CDR1 SGHTA, CDR2 FQGNSA. The CDR3 spans 18 residues. CDR3 in DNA: TGTGCCAGCAGCTCCTCCCTGAAGATGACAGGTCTCACAGATACGCAGTATTTT. This sequence encodes CASSSSLKMTGLTDTQYF.

This clonotype turned up a few times. This chain connects TRBV7-8 to TRBJ1-2; 7 bases align to TRBD1. The germline CDR1 and CDR2 sequences are SGHVS and FQNEAQ. The CDR3 loop spans 15 amino acids. The V segment lost 3 bases and the J segment 7 bases; nucleotides outside the gene matches: 11. CDR3 DNA: TGTGCCAGCAGCTTCCTCGGAGGGGGCCTAGGTGGCTACACCTTC. Protein sequence: CASSFLGGGLGGYTF.

V gene TRBV3-1 combines with J gene TRBJ2-5, with a possible D match to TRBD1 (5 bases). TRBJ2-7 explains the end of the DNA better; the J call may be wrong. This CDR3 has 15 residues. Germline lookup yields CDR1 LGHDT and CDR2 YNNKEL (reference sequence). The chain's CDR3 is CASSQDKTGIYEQYF. In DNA, the CDR3 is TGTGCCAGCAGCCAAGATAAAACAGGAATATACGAGCAGTACTTC.

Only a few counts were recorded for this clonotype. The chain combines TRBV12-5 with TRBJ2-2, with 8 positions matching TRBD1. The CDR3 is 15 residues long. J was trimmed by 4 bases and V by 6 bases; bases with no gene match: 7. Germline assignment: CDR1 LGHNT and CDR2 FRNRAP. The DNA for the CDR3 is TGTGCTAGTGGCCTTGGACAGGGCCCCACCGGGGAGCTGTTTTTT. Translating it yields CASGLGQGPTGELFF.

The chain has TRBV28 and TRBJ1-5; TRBD1 might be the D (5 bases). Germline-derived CDR1 and CDR2 are MDHEN and SYDVKM. This CDR3 has 15 amino acids. Trimming removed 7 bases from V and 0 bases from J, with 13 bases in between. CDR3 amino acids: CASKKGFFSNQPQHF. The CDR3 bases are TGTGCCAGCAAAAAGGGGTTTTTTAGCAATCAGCCCCAGCATTTT. The whole variable domain, filled in from reference TRBV28 and TRBJ1-5, reads DVKVTQSSRYLVKRTGEKVFLECVQDMDHENMFWYRQDPGLGLRLIYFSYDVKMKEKGDIPEGYSVSREKKERFSLILESASTNQTSMYLCASKKGFFSNQPQHFGDGTRLSIL.

This clonotype has just a few counts. J is TRBJ2-1 and V is TRBV6-4, with TRBD2 identical over 11 bases. Germline CDR1 and CDR2: MRHNA and SNTAGT. CDR3 length: 15 amino acids. V lost 4 bases, J lost 4 bases, and 3 bases stayed unmatched. The CDR3 is CASSGLAGTYNEQFF. The DNA for the CDR3 is TGTGCCAGCAGTGGACTAGCGGGGACTTACAATGAGCAGTTCTTC.